Below are 28 T cell receptor beta chains sequenced from a single sample in a study of Tregs in tolerant kidney transplant recipients (dated by TCRdb to the late 2010s). The time point label, as the study defines it: blood sample drawn before combined kidney and bone marrow transplant. The library was made by the immunoSEQ multiplex PCR assay. The immuneACCESS repertoire file appears here via TCRdb, limited to in-frame rearrangements. These files lack a portion of the clones; in checked studies, under half of the deficit traces to unresolved V genes, and the cause of the others is not known. The sample table gives over 25,000 clones. The top ten constitute 6.5% to 8% of the sample. The starting material was CD8+ T cells from blood, obtained before the transplant. The source is a human donor who received a combined kidney and bone marrow transplant.

On this clone: Sequencing ends 3 residues short of the CDR3 end; the germline J gene provides the rest. This chain joins TRBV10-2 and TRBJ2-5; 12 bases map to TRBD2. The CDR3 extends over 14 amino acids. With V trimmed by 6 bases and J by 2 bases, 1 base remained unmatched. CDR1 and CDR2 from the germline V gene are WSHSY and SAAADI. This CDR3 is CASRGLAGQETQYF. CDR3 bases read: TGCGCCAGCAGAGGACTAGCGGGGCAAGAGACC.

As concerns this clone: The read ends 3 residues early relative to the CDR3; the germline J gene fills the gap. The chain joins TRBV5-1 to TRBJ1-2, with D tentatively TRBD1 (6 bases). The CDR3 spans 12 residues. Germline loops: CDR1 SGHRS, CDR2 YFSETQ. The covered CDR3 bases are TGCGCCAGCATCGCTGAGGGGGACGGC. Its translation: CASIAEGDG. The CDR3, in full, reads CASIAEGDGYTF.

About this clone: The sequence runs out 3 residues before the end of the CDR3; the remainder is reconstructed from the germline J gene. The rearrangement joins TRBV7-6 to TRBJ2-3; D gene unclear. CDR1 SGHVS and CDR2 FNYEAQ come from the germline V gene. V lost 4 bases to trimming and J lost 8 bases, with 13 bases between them. The CDR3 runs to 13 residues. The CDR3 sequence: CASSSSAQATQYF. The covered CDR3 bases are TGTGCCAGCAGCTCCTCTGCTCAGGCTACG.

Details on this clone: Sequencing ends 3 residues short of the CDR3 end; the germline J gene provides the rest. The V gene is TRBV29-1, the J gene TRBJ1-1; 8 positions agree with TRBD1. The CDR3 is 16 residues long. Germline CDR1 reads SQVTM; CDR2 reads ANQGSEA. J lost 5 bases, V lost 1 base, and 12 bases had no gene match. The part of the CDR3 DNA that was read is TGCAGCGTTGAAGCCATTCGACAGGGGCGAAGGACTGAA. It codes for CSVEAIRQGRRTE. The CDR3 as a whole reads CSVEAIRQGRRTEAFF.

Details on this clone: The CDR3 goes on 3 residues after the read ends, and that part is filled in from the germline J gene. The chain has TRBV19 and TRBJ2-7; no firm D call. The germline V gene has CDR1 LNHDA and CDR2 SQIVND (reference sequence). V dropped 1 base and J dropped 0 bases, with 4 bases sitting between them. CDR3 length equals 13 residues. The CDR3 loop is CASSIGSSYEQYF. The CDR3 DNA, read in part, is TGTGCCAGTAGTATAGGCAGCTCCTACGAG. The entire variable domain, with the rest obtained from reference TRBV19 and TRBJ2-7, is as follows: DGGITQSPKYLFRKEGQNVTLSCEQNLNHDAMYWYRQDPGQGLRLIYYSQIVNDFQKGDIAEGYSVSREKKESFPLTVTSAQKNPTAFYLCASSIGSSYEQYFGPGTRLTVT.

On this clone: The read ends 3 residues early relative to the CDR3; the germline J gene fills the gap. The chain combines TRBV5-1 with TRBJ1-2; 7 bases match TRBD1. The CDR3 spans 14 residues. In germline, CDR1 is SGHRS, CDR2 YFSETQ. The CDR3 here is CASSSRQGPGGYTF. The sequenced part of the CDR3 DNA is TGCGCCAGCAGCTCTAGACAGGGCCCGGGGGGC.

As for this clone: The DNA ends 3 residues before the CDR3 does, and the rest of the CDR3 is filled in from the germline J gene. J is TRBJ1-2 and V is TRBV2; 10 positions match TRBD1. V lost 4 bases to trimming and J lost 6 bases; unmatched junction nucleotides: 8. Germline CDR1 SNHLY, CDR2 FYNNEI. CDR3 length: 15 amino acids. CDR3 in amino acids: CASSALETGGDGYTF. Partial CDR3 DNA: TGTGCCAGCAGTGCCCTTGAGACAGGGGGCGATGGC. Drawing the rest from reference TRBV2 and TRBJ1-2, the complete variable domain is EPEVTQTPSHQVTQMGQEVILRCVPISNHLYFYWYRQILGQKVEFLVSFYNNEISEKSEIFDDQFSVERPDGSNFTLKIRSTKLEDSAMYFCASSALETGGDGYTFGSGTRLTVV.

CDR3 DNA, as far as it was read: TGTGCCTGGAGGATGGGACAATCCGTGAAGGAGGAA. Encoded protein: CAWRMGQSVKEE. The whole CDR3 reads CAWRMGQSVKEEAFF. The genes are TRBV30 and TRBJ1-1, with TRBD1 as a possible D gene (6 bases). With the read ending 3 residues before the CDR3 end, the germline J gene is used to fill in that end. The CDR3 spans 15 residues. Germline CDR1 is GTSNPN and CDR2 is SVGIG (reference sequence). Complete variable domain (other parts from reference TRBV30 and TRBJ1-1): SQTIHQWPATLVQPVGSPLSLECTVEGTSNPNLYWYRQAAGRGLQLLFYSVGIGQISSEVPQNLSASRPQDRQFILSSKKLLLSDSGFYLCAWRMGQSVKEEAFFGQGTRLTVV.

Concerning this clone itself: The read ends 3 residues before the CDR3 terminus; that terminus is restored from the germline J gene. The rearrangement joins TRBV2 to TRBJ2-1, with 9 nucleotides matching TRBD1. Per the germline V gene, CDR1 is SNHLY and CDR2 is FYNNEI. The J segment lost 5 bases and the V segment lost 1 base, leaving 9 bases of the junction unmatched. The CDR3 spans 17 residues. Partial CDR3 DNA: TGTGCCAGCAGTGAAGATACGGGACAGGGACGAAACAATGAG. The encoded protein is CASSEDTGQGRNNE. The complete CDR3 protein is CASSEDTGQGRNNEQFF.

Partial CDR3 DNA: TGTGCCAGCAGCCCGGGACTAGCGGGGGAATACAATGAG. Amino acid sequence: CASSPGLAGEYNE. The whole CDR3 is CASSPGLAGEYNEQFF. The chain uses TRBV14 and TRBJ2-1, with TRBD2 matching over 14 bases. The read ends 3 residues early relative to the CDR3; the germline J gene fills the gap. Germline V gene sequence: CDR1 SGHDN, CDR2 FVKESK. V was pared by 4 bases and J by 4 bases, with 3 bases of the junction left unmatched. This CDR3 is built from 16 residues.

For this clone: From the germline J gene comes the end of the CDR3, since the read stops 3 residues before it. The chain has TRBV20-1 and TRBJ1-2, with D perhaps matching TRBD1 (5 bases). There are 11 residues in the CDR3. Germline-derived CDR1 and CDR2 are DFQATT and SNEGSKA (reference sequence). V dropped 0 bases and J dropped 6 bases, with 5 bases sitting between them. The covered CDR3 bases are TGCAGTGCTAGAGACAGGGATGGC. As protein: CSARDRDG. The entire CDR3 is CSARDRDGYTF.

The CDR3 loop is CASSLLEATGYGYTF. The covered CDR3 bases are TGCGCCAGCAGCTTGTTGGAGGCGACGGGCTATGGC. The V gene is TRBV5-1, the J gene TRBJ1-2, with D unresolved. The read gets to within 3 residues of the CDR3 end, and the germline J gene fills in the rest. V was cut by 1 base and J by 4 bases, with 14 bases left in between. The CDR3 runs to 15 residues. Germline values: CDR1 SGHRS, CDR2 YFSETQ.

As for this clone: With the read ending 3 residues before the CDR3 end, the germline J gene is used to fill in that end. This chain connects TRBV19 to TRBJ2-1; D uncertain. The CDR3 is 15 amino acids. V was shortened by 5 bases and J by 0 bases, with 11 bases between the two germline ends. CDR1 is LNHDA, CDR2 SQIVND, per germline (reference sequence). Incomplete CDR3 DNA: TGTGCCAGTAGTTTTGAACACAGCTCCTACAATGAG. Encoded protein: CASSFEHSSYNE. The complete CDR3 protein is CASSFEHSSYNEQFF.

On this clone itself: The CDR3 is cut off 3 residues early in the read; its end comes from the germline J gene. The chain employs TRBV7-8 and TRBJ2-3; TRBD2 matches at 9 bases. The CDR3 runs 17 residues. Per the germline V gene, CDR1 is SGHVS and CDR2 is FQNEAQ. V shed 3 bases, J shed 0 bases, and the junction held 7 bases outside the gene matches. The part of the CDR3 DNA that was read is TGTGCCAGCAGCTTTCCGGCGGGGGGGGTTAGCACAGATACG. Protein product: CASSFPAGGVSTDT. The full CDR3 protein is CASSFPAGGVSTDTQYF.

Regarding this clone: The observed sequence ends 3 residues before the CDR3 terminus, with the missing tail filled in from the germline J gene. The chain employs TRBV13 and TRBJ2-7; perhaps TRBD2 as D (6 bases). CDR1 PRHDT and CDR2 FYEKMQ come from the germline V gene (reference sequence). Trimming removed 1 base from V and 4 bases from J, with 11 bases in between. The CDR3 has 14 amino acids. The CDR3 is CASSLEVSGYEQYF. Partial CDR3 DNA: TGTGCCAGCAGCTTAGAGGTTAGCGGATACGAG.

A note on this clone: The missing CDR3 end, 3 residues past where the read stops, is filled in from the germline J gene. The gene calls are TRBV2 and TRBJ2-4, with 8 positions matching TRBD1. Germline V CDR1 and CDR2: SNHLY, FYNNEI. The CDR3 runs to 15 residues. The sequenced part of the CDR3 DNA is TGTGCCAGCAGGGAACGGACAGGGAGCAATCAGCCT. Translated, it gives CASRERTGSNQP. The whole CDR3 protein reads CASRERTGSNQPQYF.

Note on this clone: The read ends 3 residues shy of where the CDR3 ends; the end is completed using the germline J gene. V is TRBV13 and J is TRBJ2-3; D could derive from TRBD1 or TRBD2 (6 bases each). Germline V CDR1 and CDR2: PRHDT, FYEKMQ (reference sequence). The CDR3 runs 18 residues. The V gene lost 5 bases and the J gene lost 2 bases, with 23 bases spanning the gap. The CDR3 DNA, read in part, is TGTGCCAGCAGCACGCGGGACATCCACGCTACGATCACAGATACG. Translated, it gives CASSTRDIHATITDT. The full CDR3 is CASSTRDIHATITDTQYF.

Details on this clone: The read halts 3 residues ahead of the CDR3 end, with the missing end drawn from the germline J gene. The chain combines TRBV19 with TRBJ1-1; 9 nucleotides line up with TRBD1. The CDR3 spans 12 residues. Germline lookup yields CDR1 LNHDA and CDR2 SQIVND (reference sequence). The CDR3 spells CATGQGDFIAFF. CDR3 DNA (partial): TGTGCCACGGGACAGGGTGATTTCATA.

A remark on this clone: The CDR3 end falls 3 residues outside the read, so it is completed with the germline J gene. The J gene is TRBJ1-6, the V gene TRBV18, with TRBD1 identical over 9 bases. Germline V gene lookup returns CDR1 KGHSH and CDR2 LQKENI. The CDR3 totals 16 residues. With V trimmed by 3 bases and J by 8 bases, 8 bases remained unmatched. CDR3 sequence: CASSPPRQGVDSPLHF. CDR3 DNA, as far as it was read: TGTGCCAGCTCACCCCCCCGACAGGGGGTTGATTCACCC.

Worth noting for this clone: Sequencing ends 3 residues short of the CDR3 end; the germline J gene provides the rest. This chain uses TRBV20-1 with TRBJ2-7; 8 bases are a match to TRBD1. CDR1 DFQATT and CDR2 SNEGSKA come from the germline V gene (reference sequence). The V gene end was trimmed by 6 bases and the J gene end by 0 bases; junction bases not matched to a gene: 7. There are 14 residues in the CDR3. Incomplete CDR3 DNA: TGCAGTGCGAGACAGGGGTGGGGCTCCTACGAG. Residues: CSARQGWGSYE. The entire CDR3 reads CSARQGWGSYEQYF.

In terms of frequency, this clone is medium-sized. The CDR3 sequence: CSVDSRVGEAFF. The CDR3 DNA, read in part, is TGCAGCGTTGATTCCAGGGTGGGTGAA. The rearrangement uses TRBV29-1 and TRBJ1-1, with TRBD1 as a possible D gene (5 bases). The sequenced fragment ends 3 residues before the CDR3 boundary, so the rest is inferred from the germline J gene. Trimming cost V 3 bases and J 7 bases, with 12 bases left between them. This CDR3 is 12 amino acids long. Germline-derived CDR1 and CDR2 are SQVTM and ANQGSEA.

With respect to this clone: The missing CDR3 end, 3 residues past where the read stops, is filled in from the germline J gene. This rearrangement joins TRBV5-1 to TRBJ1-2; D might be TRBD1 (6 bases). This CDR3 is 14 amino acids long. Germline CDR1 and CDR2: SGHRS and YFSETQ. Trimming removed 4 bases at V and 0 bases at J, with 10 bases between. The CDR3 sequence is CASSTRQANYGYTF. The CDR3 DNA, read in part, is TGCGCCAGCAGCACCCGACAGGCTAACTATGGC.

CDR3 residues: CASSPRVCGGKVTGELFF. The DNA read from the CDR3 is TGCGCCAGCTCCCCCCGGGTCTGTGGCGGGAAGGTTACCGGGGAG. This chain links TRBV23-1 with TRBJ2-2, with D perhaps matching TRBD2 (6 bases). The read terminates 3 residues ahead of where the CDR3 ends, so the germline J gene completes it. TRBV23-1 is identified as an open reading frame with a role that is uncertain. The V end lost 8 bases, the J end lost 5 bases, and 27 bases lay between the germline ends. This CDR3 has 18 amino acids.

The CDR3 sequence is CATKTRTTPGGELFF. The CDR3 DNA, read in part, is TGTGCCACCAAGACCAGGACTACCCCAGGCGGGGAG. V and J are TRBV7-9 and TRBJ2-2, with D maybe TRBD2 (6 bases). Read data end 3 residues before the CDR3 end; the end is taken from the germline J gene. Per the germline V gene, CDR1 is SEHNR and CDR2 is FQNEAQ (reference sequence). Trimming pared 10 bases from V and 7 bases from J, leaving 22 bases between. The CDR3 has 15 amino acids.

CDR3 DNA (partial): TGCGCCAGCAGCCAAGACGCGGGGGCTGGGTATGGC. It codes for CASSQDAGAGYG. The entire CDR3 reads CASSQDAGAGYGYTF. The chain employs TRBV4-1 and TRBJ1-2; tentative D call: TRBD1 (6 bases). Coverage ceases 3 residues before the CDR3 finishes, and the germline J gene fills in the end. The CDR3 has 15 amino acids. The ends were cut back, 0 bases at V and 5 bases at J, with 13 bases in the middle. Looked up from germline, CDR1 is MGHRA and CDR2 is YSYEKL.

About this clone itself: From the germline J gene comes the end of the CDR3, since the read stops 3 residues before it. The chain links TRBV12-3 or TRBV12-4 to TRBJ1-1, with D possibly matching TRBD1 (6 bases). This CDR3 has 14 amino acids. Between the trimmed V and J ends, which lost 4 bases and 3 bases, there was a span of 12 bases. The CDR3 bases that were read are TGTGCCAGCAGTTCGCACAGGGTGGACACTGAA. Encoded protein: CASSSHRVDTE. The entire CDR3 protein is CASSSHRVDTEAFF.

A word on this clone: The read ends 3 residues early relative to the CDR3; the germline J gene fills the gap. This sequence joins TRBV6-2 or TRBV6-3 and TRBJ1-2; 7 bases are shared with TRBD1. The junction had 5 bases not matched to a gene; V was cut back by 4 bases and J by 6 bases. The CDR3 totals 13 residues. Germline CDR1 is MNHEY and CDR2 is SVGEGT. The CDR3 sequence is CASSSTGNHGYTF. The DNA read from the CDR3 is TGTGCCAGCAGTTCGACAGGGAACCATGGC.

The CDR3 spells CASSLGDRGTHEQYF. The DNA read from the CDR3 is TGTGCCAGCAGCTTAGGGGACAGGGGGACCCACGAG. The chain carries TRBV13 and TRBJ2-7, with 10 positions matching TRBD1. The read falls 3 residues short of the CDR3 end, and the missing part is taken from the germline J gene. V shed 0 bases and J 5 bases; nucleotides not matched to a gene: 4. The germline V gene encodes CDR1 PRHDT and CDR2 FYEKMQ (reference sequence). The CDR3 has 15 amino acids.